These 20 T cell receptor beta chains came from one sample sequenced in a study of long-term antiretroviral therapy in people with HIV. Investigators performed immunoSEQ version v3.0 at survey level. The data were produced by immunoSEQ multiplex PCR, yet TCRdb's version contains in-frame clones alone and is incomplete. The sample contains fewer than 20,000 clones, roughly 85% of which appear only once. Sequenced here: unsorted PBMCs, sampled 0.5 years after starting antiretroviral therapy. The receptors derive from a woman in her 40s with HIV.

This rearrangement joins TRBV7-9 to TRBJ2-1; TRBD2 agrees at 11 bases. With V trimmed by 5 bases and J by 14 bases, 2 bases remained unmatched. Germline CDR1 SEHNR, CDR2 FQNEAQ (reference sequence). This CDR3 is built from 11 residues. CDR3 amino acids: CASSELAGEFF. The DNA for the CDR3 is TGTGCCAGCAGCGAACTAGCGGGAGAGTTCTTC.

The chain carries TRBV19 and TRBJ2-1, with a weak D call TRBD2 (6 bases). Trimming took 5 bases from V and 5 from J, leaving 16 bases between them. The CDR3 totals 15 residues. Per germline, CDR1 LNHDA and CDR2 SQIVND (reference sequence). CDR3 bases: TGTGCCAGTAGTGGTGGGGACTTAATCGACAATGAGCAGTTCTTC. Translated, it gives CASSGGDLIDNEQFF. Combining the CDR3 with reference TRBV19 and TRBJ2-1 gives the whole variable domain DGGITQSPKYLFRKEGQNVTLSCEQNLNHDAMYWYRQDPGQGLRLIYYSQIVNDFQKGDIAEGYSVSREKKESFPLTVTSAQKNPTAFYLCASSGGDLIDNEQFFGPGTRLTVL.

V usage is TRBV9 and J usage is TRBJ2-2; possibly TRBD2 for D (5 bases). CDR1 and CDR2 from the germline V gene are SGDLS and YYNGEE. CDR3 length: 16 amino acids. Trimming left V 0 bases short and J 4 bases short, with 13 bases between. Here the CDR3 reads CASSVGLERVTGELFF. The CDR3, as DNA: TGTGCCAGCAGCGTAGGCCTAGAGAGGGTCACCGGGGAGCTGTTTTTT.

V gene TRBV5-1 combines with J gene TRBJ2-3; no reliable D call. Germline V gene lookup returns CDR1 SGHRS and CDR2 YFSETQ. The V gene lost 4 bases and the J gene lost 5 bases, with 17 bases spanning the gap. The length of the CDR3 is 15 residues. The CDR3 region is CASSLLSGSEDTQYF. As DNA, the CDR3 is TGCGCCAGCAGCCTCTTGTCTGGATCGGAAGATACGCAGTATTTT.

This chain connects TRBV13 to TRBJ2-7; TRBD2 agrees at 9 bases. V was clipped by 6 bases and J by 2 bases; unmatched bases: 8. This CDR3 region has 15 residues. Germline-derived CDR1 and CDR2 are PRHDT and FYEKMQ (reference sequence). The CDR3 sequence: CASSFPSGTPYEQYF. CDR3 DNA sequence: TGTGCCAGCAGTTTCCCTAGCGGGACGCCCTACGAGCAGTACTTC.

The chain links TRBV6-5 to TRBJ2-2, with 10 positions matching TRBD1. From germline, CDR1 is MNHEY and CDR2 SVGAGI. The V and J ends lost 4 bases and 4 bases, in that order; junction bases with no gene match: 6. This CDR3 is built from 16 residues. The CDR3 is CASSWRQGAGTGELFF. Here the CDR3 DNA reads TGTGCCAGCAGTTGGAGACAGGGGGCTGGCACCGGGGAGCTGTTTTTT.

This chain connects TRBV7-9 to TRBJ1-4, with TRBD1 matching 9 bases. The CDR3 has 14 residues. Germline CDR1 SEHNR, CDR2 FQNEAQ (reference sequence). V trimming: 3 bases; J trimming: 5 bases; junction bases outside the gene matches: 1. CDR3 residues: CASSLGQGNEKLFF. The CDR3 DNA sequence: TGTGCCAGCAGCTTGGGACAGGGCAATGAAAAACTGTTTTTT.

This chain joins TRBV7-8 and TRBJ2-5; unclear D gene. This CDR3 spans 15 amino acids. Trimming took off 6 bases at V and 2 bases at J, with 16 bases between the two ends. CDR1 and CDR2 (germline): SGHVS, FQNEAQ. This chain's CDR3 is CASRPAIAVQETQYF. The CDR3, as DNA: TGTGCCAGCAGACCCGCCATAGCAGTTCAAGAGACCCAGTACTTC.

The chain is built from TRBV2 and TRBJ1-2, with 7 bases aligning to TRBD1. Germline CDR1 is SNHLY and CDR2 is FYNNEI. The CDR3 has 15 amino acids. The V gene end was trimmed by 5 bases and the J gene end by 5 bases; junction bases not matched to a gene: 11. CDR3 in amino acids: CASSYQTQGLYGYTF. In DNA, the CDR3 is TGTGCCAGCAGTTACCAAACACAGGGGTTGTATGGCTACACCTTC.

This chain joins TRBV19 and TRBJ2-7, with D tentatively TRBD1 (6 bases). The germline V and J ends were trimmed by 3 bases and 3 bases, with 9 bases remaining between them. The V gene's germline CDR1 is LNHDA and CDR2 SQIVND (reference sequence). This CDR3 is 13 amino acids long. The CDR3 is CASSITGFYEQYF. The CDR3 region has the DNA TGTGCCAGTAGTATTACAGGGTTCTACGAGCAGTACTTC. The entire variable domain, with the rest obtained from reference TRBV19 and TRBJ2-7, is as follows: DGGITQSPKYLFRKEGQNVTLSCEQNLNHDAMYWYRQDPGQGLRLIYYSQIVNDFQKGDIAEGYSVSREKKESFPLTVTSAQKNPTAFYLCASSITGFYEQYFGPGTRLTVT.

This chain joins TRBV19 and TRBJ2-1, with 9 bases lining up with TRBD2. Germline assignment: CDR1 LNHDA and CDR2 SQIVND (reference sequence). The CDR3 totals 14 residues. Trimming at V came to 4 bases and at J to 6 bases, leaving 4 bases not matched to a gene. DNA for the CDR3: TGTGCCAGTAGTAGGCTAGCGGGGACCAATGAGCAGTTCTTC. Translated, it gives CASSRLAGTNEQFF.

The CDR3 sequence: CASSEGNTEAFF. DNA for the CDR3: TGTGCCAGCAGTGAGGGGAACACTGAAGCTTTCTTT. The J gene is TRBJ1-1, the V gene TRBV6-1; D is ambiguous. The CDR3 runs to 12 residues. Trimming pared 3 bases from V and 1 base from J, leaving 3 bases between. Germline V CDR1 and CDR2: MNHNS, SASEGT.

The rearrangement links TRBV28 to TRBJ2-4; D perhaps matches TRBD1 (5 bases). Germline CDR1 and CDR2: MDHEN and SYDVKM. The CDR3 spans 18 residues. The V and J ends lost 6 bases and 0 bases respectively, with 21 bases between them. The CDR3 region is CASRARPGQTLAKNIQYF. For the CDR3, the DNA is TGTGCCAGCAGGGCCCGGCCAGGGCAAACCCTAGCCAAAAACATTCAGTACTTC.

V usage is TRBV25-1 and J usage is TRBJ1-5, with D maybe TRBD1 (6 bases). Trimming took 3 bases from V and 4 from J, leaving 19 bases between them. From germline, CDR1 is MGHDK and CDR2 SYGVNS. The CDR3 contains 17 residues. CDR3 nucleotide sequence: TGTGCCAGCAGTGACACGCGAGGGGGAGGCGGTAATCAGCCCCAGCATTTT. Translated: CASSDTRGGGGNQPQHF.

The rearrangement links TRBV19 to TRBJ2-5; D unclear. The CDR3 has 14 residues. The V gene's germline CDR1 is LNHDA and CDR2 SQIVND (reference sequence). V lost 3 bases, J lost 3 bases, and 11 bases lay in between. CDR3 nucleotides: TGTGCCAGTAGTATTATGGCAGGAAAAGAGACCCAGTACTTC. This encodes CASSIMAGKETQYF.

The chain has TRBV6-5 and TRBJ2-7; D possibly matches TRBD1 or TRBD2 (5 bases each). CDR3 size: 14 residues. V was cut by 4 bases and J by 0 bases, with 10 bases left in between. In germline, CDR1 is MNHEY, CDR2 SVGAGI. In DNA, the CDR3 is TGTGCCAGCAGTTCGTGGGGGACCTCCTACGAGCAGTACTTC. Residues: CASSSWGTSYEQYF.

This clone showed up just once. This chain connects TRBV10-3 to TRBJ2-7; the match to TRBD2 covers 9 bases. The J segment lost 3 bases and the V segment lost 0 bases, leaving 6 bases of the junction unmatched. This CDR3 is 16 amino acids long. CDR1 and CDR2 (germline): ENHRY, SYGVKD. The CDR3 spells CAISESGRAGGYEQYF. CDR3 nucleotide sequence: TGTGCCATCAGTGAGTCCGGTCGAGCGGGAGGCTACGAGCAGTACTTC.

This rearrangement joins TRBV11-3 to TRBJ2-1; 7 bases match TRBD2. In germline, CDR1 is SGHNT, CDR2 YENEEA. CDR3 length equals 13 residues. V lost 8 bases, J lost 4 bases, and 5 bases stayed unmatched. CDR3 residues: CASGGGAYNEQFF. As DNA, the CDR3 is TGTGCCAGCGGGGGAGGGGCTTACAATGAGCAGTTCTTC. The entire variable domain, with the rest obtained from reference TRBV11-3 and TRBJ2-1, is as follows: EAGVVQSPRYKIIEKKQPVAFWCNPISGHNTLYWYLQNLGQGPELLIRYENEEAVDDSQLPKDRFSAERLKGVDSTLKIQPAELGDSAVYLCASGGGAYNEQFFGPGTRLTVL.

The V and J genes are TRBV5-6 and TRBJ1-2, with no clear D. V gave up 2 bases and J gave up 8 bases, with 16 bases separating them. The CDR3 is 14 amino acids. Germline CDR1 SGHDT, CDR2 YYEEEE. CDR3 bases: TGTGCCAGCAGCTTAGGGCAGGACTTTGAGGGCTACACCTTC. Its translation is CASSLGQDFEGYTF.

This clone occurred a few times. The chain employs TRBV5-1 and TRBJ2-5; D is tentatively TRBD1 or TRBD2 (5 bases each). CDR3 length equals 13 residues. Germline values: CDR1 SGHRS, CDR2 YFSETQ. CDR3 protein: CGVGLGPQETQYF. DNA for the CDR3: TGCGGAGTTGGTTTGGGACCTCAAGAGACCCAGTACTTC.